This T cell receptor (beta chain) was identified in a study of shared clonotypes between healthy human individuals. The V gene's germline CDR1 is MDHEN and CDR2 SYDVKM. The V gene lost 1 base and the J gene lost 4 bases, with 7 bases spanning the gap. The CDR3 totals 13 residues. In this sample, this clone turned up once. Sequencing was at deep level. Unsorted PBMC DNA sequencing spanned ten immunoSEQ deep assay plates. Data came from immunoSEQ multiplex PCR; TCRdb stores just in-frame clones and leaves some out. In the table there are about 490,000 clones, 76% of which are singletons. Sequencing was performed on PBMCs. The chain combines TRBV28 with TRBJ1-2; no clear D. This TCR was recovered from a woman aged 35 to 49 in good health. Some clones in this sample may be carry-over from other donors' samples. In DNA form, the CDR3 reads TGTGCCAGCAGTTTATATGGGAGCTATGGCTACACCTTC. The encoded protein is CASSLYGSYGYTF.